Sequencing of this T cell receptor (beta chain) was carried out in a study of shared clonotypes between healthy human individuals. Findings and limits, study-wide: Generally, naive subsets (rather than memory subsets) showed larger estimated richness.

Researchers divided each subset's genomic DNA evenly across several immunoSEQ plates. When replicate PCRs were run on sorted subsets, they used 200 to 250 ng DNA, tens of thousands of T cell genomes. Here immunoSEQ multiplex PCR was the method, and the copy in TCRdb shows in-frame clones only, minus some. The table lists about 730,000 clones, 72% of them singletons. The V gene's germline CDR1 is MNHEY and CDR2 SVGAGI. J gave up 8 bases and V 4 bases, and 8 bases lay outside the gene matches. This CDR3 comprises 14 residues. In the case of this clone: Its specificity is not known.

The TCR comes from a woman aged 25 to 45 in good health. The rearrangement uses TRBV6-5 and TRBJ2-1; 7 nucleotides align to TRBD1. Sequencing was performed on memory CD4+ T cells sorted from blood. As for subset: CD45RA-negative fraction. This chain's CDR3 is CASSFATGPDEQFF. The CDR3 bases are TGTGCCAGCAGTTTTGCGACAGGGCCCGATGAGCAGTTCTTC.